The T cell receptor beta chain under discussion was sequenced for a study of beta chain features in type 1 diabetes. This CDR3 has 13 amino acids. V dropped 5 bases and J dropped 8 bases, with 15 bases sitting between them. CDR1 is LNHDA and CDR2 is SQIVND in the germline V gene (reference sequence). Study observations and caveats: There was a moderate but significant shortening of TCRB CDR3s in all four CD4+ subsets of Type 1 diabetes patients.

The sequenced template was cDNA made from the entire isolated RNA. Sequencing used immunoSEQ multiplex PCR; TCRdb keeps in-frame clones, though not all of them. The sample has 200,000 to 300,000 clones; roughly 11% are singletons. Of note for this clone: Its antigen is currently unknown.

Source material: naive CD4+ T cells from blood. J is TRBJ1-2 and V is TRBV19; D gene unclear. The receptor was derived from a man aged 25 to 45 with type 1 diabetes. The CDR3 reads CASSPQPESGYTF. The CDR3 nucleotides are TGTGCCAGTAGTCCGCAACCGGAGTCGGGCTACACCTTC.